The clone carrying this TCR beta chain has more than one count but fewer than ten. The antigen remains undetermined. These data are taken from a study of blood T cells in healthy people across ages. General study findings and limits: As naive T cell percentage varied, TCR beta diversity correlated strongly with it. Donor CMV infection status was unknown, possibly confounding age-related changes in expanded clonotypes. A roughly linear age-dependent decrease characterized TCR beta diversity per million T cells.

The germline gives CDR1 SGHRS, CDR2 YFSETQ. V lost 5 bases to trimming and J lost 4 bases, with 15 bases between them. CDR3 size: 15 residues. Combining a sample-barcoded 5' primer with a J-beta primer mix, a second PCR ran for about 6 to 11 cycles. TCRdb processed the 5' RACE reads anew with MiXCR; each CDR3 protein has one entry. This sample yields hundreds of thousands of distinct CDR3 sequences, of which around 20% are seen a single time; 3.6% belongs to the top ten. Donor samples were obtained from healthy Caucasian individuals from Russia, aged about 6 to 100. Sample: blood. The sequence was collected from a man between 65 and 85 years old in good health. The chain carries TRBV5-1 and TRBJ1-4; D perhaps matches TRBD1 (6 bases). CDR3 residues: CASSEAGTINEKLFF. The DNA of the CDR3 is TGCGCCAGCAGTGAGGCCGGGACAATTAATGAAAAACTGTTTTTT.